The TCR beta chain described here comes from a study of blood T cells in healthy people across ages. A sample-barcoded 5' primer and a J-beta primer mix were used in a second PCR of about 7 to 12 cycles. Each cDNA molecule received a tag from a template-switch adaptor that had 12 random nucleotides. CDR3-containing paired-end reads numbering at least 2.5 million came from each sample. TCRdb called the 5' RACE reads again in MiXCR, with one record for every CDR3 protein. The repertoire has 1.5 million to 2 million distinct CDR3 sequences, roughly 30% of them found once; the top ten carry 7.7%. The germline gives CDR1 KGHSH, CDR2 LQKENI. The length of the CDR3 is 15 residues. V was clipped by 0 bases and J by 3 bases, with 12 bases between them.

The source is a woman in her 30s in good health. Sequenced: blood. This rearrangement joins TRBV18 to TRBJ2-7; D unclear. Here the CDR3 reads CASSPPVTLGYEQYF. The CDR3 DNA is TGTGCCAGCTCACCACCGGTTACTCTGGGCTACGAGCAGTACTTC.